This entry concerns a single TCR beta chain. Antigen: not known. The data originate from a study of T cell responses to AZD1222 COVID-19 vaccine. With 2 bases removed from V and 1 base from J, the gap between germline ends came to 3 bases. Germline lookup yields CDR1 MNHEY and CDR2 SVGAGI. This CDR3 region has 14 residues. Data came from immunoSEQ multiplex PCR; TCRdb stores just in-frame clones and leaves some out. This table has approximately 130,000 clones, just over 90% appearing once. Whole-study results and caveats: The study found Spike-specific TCR breadth and depth rose after two AZD1222 doses. Repertoires were collected only later (after the peak T cell response had occurred). Of spike-specific TCRs, nearly half reportedly target regions left unmutated in variants.

The chain employs TRBV6-5 and TRBJ2-6; D is uncertain. Material: peripheral blood, obtained on day 0 of AZD1222 vaccination. This receptor was identified in an adult in good health. CDR3 DNA: TGTGCCAGCAGTTACGAATCTGGGGCCAACGTCCTGACTTTC. This sequence encodes CASSYESGANVLTF.